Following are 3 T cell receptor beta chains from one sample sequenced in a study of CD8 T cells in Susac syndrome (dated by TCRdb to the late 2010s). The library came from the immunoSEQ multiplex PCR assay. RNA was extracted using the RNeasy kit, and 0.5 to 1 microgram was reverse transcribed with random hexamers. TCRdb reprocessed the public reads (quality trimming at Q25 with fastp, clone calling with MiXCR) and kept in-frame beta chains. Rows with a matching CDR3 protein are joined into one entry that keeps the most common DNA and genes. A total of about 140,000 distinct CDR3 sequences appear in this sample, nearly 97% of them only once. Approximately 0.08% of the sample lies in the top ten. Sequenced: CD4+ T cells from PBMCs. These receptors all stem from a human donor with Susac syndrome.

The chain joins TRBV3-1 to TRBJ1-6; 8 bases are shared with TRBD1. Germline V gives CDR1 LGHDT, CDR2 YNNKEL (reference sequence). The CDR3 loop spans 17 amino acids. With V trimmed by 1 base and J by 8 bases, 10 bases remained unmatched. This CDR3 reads CASSQGRTGLVHSPLHF. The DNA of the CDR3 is TGTGCCAGCAGCCAAGGGCGGACAGGGCTCGTCCATTCACCCCTCCACTTT.

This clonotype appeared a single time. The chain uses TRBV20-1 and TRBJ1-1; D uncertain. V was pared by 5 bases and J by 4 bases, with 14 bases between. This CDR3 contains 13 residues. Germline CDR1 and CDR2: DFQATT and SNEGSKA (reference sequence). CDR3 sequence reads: CSASRLGGTEAFF. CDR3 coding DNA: TGCAGTGCTTCCCGCCTCGGCGGCACTGAAGCTTTCTTT.

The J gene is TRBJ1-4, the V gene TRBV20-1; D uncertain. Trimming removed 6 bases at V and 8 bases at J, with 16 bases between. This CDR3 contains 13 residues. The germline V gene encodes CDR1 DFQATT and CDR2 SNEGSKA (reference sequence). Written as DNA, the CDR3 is TGCAGTGCCCGAGGCAGGTCAGCGGAAAAACTGTTTTTT. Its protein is CSARGRSAEKLFF.